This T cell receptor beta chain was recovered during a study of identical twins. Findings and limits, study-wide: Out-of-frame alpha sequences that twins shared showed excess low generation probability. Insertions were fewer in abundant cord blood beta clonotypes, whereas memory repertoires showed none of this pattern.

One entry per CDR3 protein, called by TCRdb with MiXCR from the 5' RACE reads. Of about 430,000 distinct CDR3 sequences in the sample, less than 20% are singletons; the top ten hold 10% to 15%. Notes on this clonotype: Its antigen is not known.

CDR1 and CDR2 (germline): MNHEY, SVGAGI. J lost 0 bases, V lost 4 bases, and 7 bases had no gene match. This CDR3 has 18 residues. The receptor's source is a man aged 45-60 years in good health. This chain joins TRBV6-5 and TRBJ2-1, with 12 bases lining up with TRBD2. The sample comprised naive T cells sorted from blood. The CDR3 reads CASSLRTSGESSYNEQFF. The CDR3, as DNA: TGTGCCAGCAGTTTGCGGACTAGCGGGGAAAGCTCCTACAATGAGCAGTTCTTC.